The sequence of this T cell receptor beta chain was determined in a study of CD4 T cells in relation to SARS-CoV-2 and coronaviruses. In the study overall: ViraFEST: roughly ten-day antigen culture of PBMCs, then TCR beta CDR3 sequencing.

Turning to this clone: Its antigen is currently unknown.

TCRdb keeps only in-frame clones here, not all; method: immunoSEQ multiplex PCR. The sample consists of around 18,000 clones, 60% to 75% of them appearing once. The CDR3 consists of 12 residues. Germline V gives CDR1 SQVTM, CDR2 ANQGSEA. Trimming left V 7 bases short and J 5 bases short, with 15 bases between. CD4+ T cells from unexposed donors were obtained before the COVID-19 pandemic (2011-2018). CD4+ T cells were isolated from the cells after around 9 days of culture. This clonotype originated in a human donor in good health. Input material: CD4+ T cells from PBMCs, cultured in vitro. The chain has TRBV29-1 and TRBJ2-7, with unresolved D. CDR3 in amino acids: CSGGTAGNEQYF. In nucleotides, the CDR3 is TGCAGCGGTGGTACTGCTGGGAACGAGCAGTACTTC.